Listed below are T cell receptor beta chains from one sample, sequenced in a study of CD8+ T cells in alopecia areata. The data were produced by immunoSEQ multiplex PCR, yet TCRdb's version contains in-frame clones alone and is incomplete. The table includes some 200,000 clones, roughly 64% detected once. Here the sequenced sample was CD4+ T cells sorted from blood, taken at week 24, from a patient treated with tofacitinib. The source is a human donor with alopecia areata. Both conserved end residues are part of each CDR3. A D gene is named only where the DNA matches it firmly. Clone size is given for some rows only: seen once, a few or many times, or a class if the clone is expanded.

D gene,J gene,clone size,V gene,CDR3 DNA,CDR3 protein
TRBD1,TRBJ2-7,NA,TRBV5-1,TGCGCCAGCAGCGGGGACAGGCCACGGCAGTACTTC,CASSGDRPRQYF
TRBD1,TRBJ2-2,few,TRBV15,TGTGCCACCAGCCTAAAGACAGGGGGACTAAAGCTGTTTTTT,CATSLKTGGLKLFF
NA,TRBJ2-5,NA,TRBV5-6,TGTGCCAGCAGCTTAGCAATGGGTGAGACCCAGTACTTC,CASSLAMGETQYF
NA,TRBJ1-4,NA,TRBV5-4,TGTGCCAGCAGCTCGGATCCGGGGGGTGAAAAACTGTTTTTT,CASSSDPGGEKLFF
NA,TRBJ1-1,few,TRBV29-1,TGCAGCGTTGGGGTGCTGCAGAACACTGAAGCTTTCTTT,CSVGVLQNTEAFF
TRBD1,TRBJ2-5,few,TRBV4-1,TGCGCCAGCAGCCAAACAGGGGAGCGCCGAGAGACCCAGTACTTC,CASSQTGERRETQYF
TRBD2,TRBJ2-7,few,TRBV28,TGTGCCAGCAGTTTGTCTAGCGGGGTAACCTACGAGCAGTACTTC,CASSLSSGVTYEQYF
TRBD1,TRBJ2-2,NA,TRBV25-1,TGTGCCAGCAGACCGGGACAGGGGTACACCGGGGAGCTGTTTTTT,CASRPGQGYTGELFF
NA,TRBJ2-5,NA,TRBV5-6,TGTGCCAGCAGCATTCAGGGGCTGACAGAGACCCAGTACTTC,CASSIQGLTETQYF
TRBD2,TRBJ2-7,NA,TRBV30,TGTGCCTGGGATAGCGGGAGGAGCTCCTACGAGCAGTACTTC,CAWDSGRSSYEQYF
NA,TRBJ1-1,NA,TRBV11-2,TGTGCCAGCAGCCGAGGGACGGCGAACACTGAAGCTTTCTTT,CASSRGTANTEAFF
NA,TRBJ2-3,NA,TRBV5-1,TGCGCCAGCAGGTTGACAGATACGCAGTATTTT,CASRLTDTQYF
TRBD1,TRBJ1-1,few,TRBV29-1,TGCAGCGTTGAAGATCGAAAAGGGGGCTGGTGGACTGAAGCTTTCTTT,CSVEDRKGGWWTEAFF
TRBD2,TRBJ2-2,few,TRBV5-6,TGTGCCAGCAGCGCCGACCTAAGACTAGCGGCGGCCACCGGGGAGCTGTTTTTT,CASSADLRLAAATGELFF
NA,TRBJ1-2,few,TRBV5-6,TGTGCCAGCAGCTTGTCTTGGGACGGCCCAGCTAACTATGGCTACACCTTC,CASSLSWDGPANYGYTF
NA,TRBJ2-2,NA,TRBV30,TGTGCCTGGAGGCAAACAGGGACCGGGGAGCTGTTTTTT,CAWRQTGTGELFF
NA,TRBJ2-5,few,TRBV20-1,TGCAGTGGGCAGACCCAAGAGACCCAGTACTTC,CSGQTQETQYF
TRBD2,TRBJ2-7,NA,TRBV7-2,TGTGCCAGCAGCCGAGGACTAGCGGACTACTACGAGCAGTACTTC,CASSRGLADYYEQYF
NA,TRBJ2-6,few,TRBV19,TGTGCCAGTAGTCCCCAGGACCTAGGGGGGGCCAACGTCCTGACTTTC,CASSPQDLGGANVLTF
NA,TRBJ2-2,NA,TRBV5-1,TGCGCCAGCAGCTCCGGGACGGTGAACACCGGGGAGCTGTTTTTT,CASSSGTVNTGELFF
TRBD2,TRBJ2-5,NA,TRBV4-1,TGCGCCAGCAGCCAATCCTTAGCGGGAAGAGAGACCCAGTACTTC,CASSQSLAGRETQYF
NA,TRBJ2-7,few,TRBV7-2,TGTGCCAGCAGCGGATGGGGTCGCGGGGACAACGAGCAGTACTTC,CASSGWGRGDNEQYF
NA,TRBJ2-5,NA,TRBV10-3,TGTGCCATCGCCCGGCTAGACTGGGAGACCCAGTACTTC,CAIARLDWETQYF
NA,TRBJ1-2,NA,TRBV7-2,TGTGCCAGCAGCTCCACCGGGACATCATATGGCTACACCTTC,CASSSTGTSYGYTF
TRBD1,TRBJ1-1,NA,TRBV15,TGTGCCACCAGCAGAGAGTATATCGGGACAGGGACTGAAGCTTTCTTT,CATSREYIGTGTEAFF
TRBD1,TRBJ1-5,NA,TRBV19,TGTGCCAGTAGTATGGGACAGGGGGCAGGTCAGCCCCAGCATTTT,CASSMGQGAGQPQHF
NA,TRBJ2-3,few,TRBV29-1,TGCAGCGCCTATGGAGCAGGAAGCACAGATACGCAGTATTTT,CSAYGAGSTDTQYF
TRBD2,TRBJ2-1,NA,TRBV5-1,TGCGCCAGCAGCTCGACTAGCGGGAGGAACAATGAGCAGTTCTTC,CASSSTSGRNNEQFF
NA,TRBJ2-7,NA,TRBV7-9,TGTGCCAGCAGCTTAGGGGGGGGCCACGCCTACGAGCAGTACTTC,CASSLGGGHAYEQYF
TRBD1,TRBJ1-1,NA,TRBV29-1,TGCAGCGCCGCCCCAGGGGGCACTGAAGCTTTCTTT,CSAAPGGTEAFF
NA,TRBJ2-1,NA,TRBV2,TGTGCCAGCAGCGGCCCTGGAAGGGAGCAGTTCTTC,CASSGPGREQFF
NA,TRBJ2-1,few,TRBV19,TGTGCCAGTAGTATCTTAGCATACAATGAGCAGTTCTTC,CASSILAYNEQFF
NA,TRBJ1-5,NA,TRBV18,TGTGCCAGCTCACCAGGGACGGATAGCAATCAGCCCCAGCATTTT,CASSPGTDSNQPQHF
TRBD2,TRBJ2-1,NA,TRBV4-2,TGTGCCAGCAGCCAAGTCGGGCCTAGCGGGGGGTACAATGAGCAGTTCTTC,CASSQVGPSGGYNEQFF
TRBD2,TRBJ2-7,NA,TRBV7-2,TGTGCCAGCAGCTTAGCGGCGGGGGAGTACGAGCAGTACTTC,CASSLAAGEYEQYF
NA,TRBJ1-1,once,TRBV9,TGTGCCAGCAGCGTAGGAGCAGGGTCGGAAGCTTTCTTT,CASSVGAGSEAFF
NA,TRBJ1-1,few,TRBV7-2,TGTGCCAGCACCCCTCGATCGCACACTGAAGCTTTCTTT,CASTPRSHTEAFF
NA,TRBJ2-7,NA,TRBV30,TGTGCCTGGCAGGACTTTTCCTACGAGCAGTACTTC,CAWQDFSYEQYF
TRBD1,TRBJ1-2,NA,TRBV5-1,TGCGCCAGCAGCTCCGCCGCGGGACAGGGTTTTTGGTATGGCTACACCTTC,CASSSAAGQGFWYGYTF
NA,TRBJ2-5,NA,TRBV29-1,TGCAGCGCCCCAGGGCTCGGGCAAGAGACCCAGTACTTC,CSAPGLGQETQYF
NA,TRBJ1-1,once,TRBV2,TGTGCCAGCAGAAACACTGAAGCTTTCTTT,CASRNTEAFF
NA,TRBJ2-5,NA,TRBV7-9,TGTGCCAGCAGCTTGGGGGATCGGGAGACCCAGTACTTC,CASSLGDRETQYF
NA,TRBJ2-4,few,TRBV28,TGTGCCAGCAGTGCCAGGGACCTCTGGTACTTC,CASSARDLWYF
TRBD1,TRBJ1-2,NA,TRBV27,TGTGCCAGCAGTCCGTTAGGGACAGGGGGTGGCTACACCTTC,CASSPLGTGGGYTF
NA,TRBJ2-5,NA,TRBV9,TGTGCCAGCAGCGTCTCCGGGACCCAAGAGACCCAGTACTTC,CASSVSGTQETQYF
TRBD2,TRBJ2-5,NA,TRBV28,TGTGCCAGCAGTAAGCGGGGGACAGAGACCCAGTACTTC,CASSKRGTETQYF
NA,TRBJ1-2,NA,TRBV27,TGTGCCAGCTTGAGCTCCTGGGGGCGGGCCTATGGCTACACCTTC,CASLSSWGRAYGYTF
TRBD1,TRBJ1-4,few,TRBV9,TGTGCCAGCAGCGTAGGAAACAGGGGCGGCGAAAAACTGTTTTTT,CASSVGNRGGEKLFF
TRBD2,TRBJ2-3,NA,TRBV15,TGTGCCACCAGCCGAGCTCCGGGCACTGGCGGGAGGATCACAGATACGCAGTATTTT,CATSRAPGTGGRITDTQYF
TRBD1,TRBJ1-4,NA,TRBV7-2,TGTGCCAGCAGCCCGCACAGGGGAACTAATGAAAAACTGTTTTTT,CASSPHRGTNEKLFF